This T cell receptor beta chain comes out of a study of T cells in Graves' hyperthyroidism and ophthalmopathy (dated by TCRdb to the late 2010s). At the level of the whole study: To identify TCR V-J signatures that set the groups apart, the researchers used a discovery cohort of more than 95 patients, made up of 43 with Graves' ophthalmopathy and about 59 with stable Graves' hyperthyroidism. The 75 to 100 discovery patients were divided at random into training and test sets in a 7:3 ratio. Once sampling was done, hyperthyroidism patients were given methimazole at a starting dose of 30 mg daily, whereas ophthalmopathy patients were given high-dose intravenous methylprednisolone. TCR Vbeta CDR3 sequencing of fewer than 150 peripheral blood samples (around 45 ophthalmopathy, over 70 hyperthyroidism and around 17 progressor patients) is reported in the paper. Prospective prediction of ophthalmopathy was tested in an independent validation cohort consisting of roughly 20 hyperthyroidism patients and approximately 16 patients who later progressed to ophthalmopathy. The study also compared thyroid tissue and blood T-cell repertoires from more than five Graves' hyperthyroidism patients. Broader findings and caveats from the paper: In validation, progression to ophthalmopathy was predicted by the model with around 71% sensitivity and approximately 78% specificity, a median of roughly six months before onset. A 13 V-J signature model separated ophthalmopathy from stable hyperthyroidism, with around 91% sensitivity and 81.08% specificity in cross-validation and 80%/75% in testing. Most expanded thyroid clonotypes (frequency above 0.001) were also detected in blood, suggesting blood repertoires may reflect thyroid immune responses. Sample size was not statistically predetermined, and investigators were not blinded to group allocation.

Amplification of TCR beta CDR3 regions was carried out from RNA transcripts. For the first round of RT-PCR on the TCR CDR3, the HTBI primer set was used together with the Qiagen OneStep RT-PCR kit. A second multiplex PCR round built the libraries, followed by size selection and purification. Paired-end sequencing of the libraries was performed with 100 bp reads on an Illumina HiSeq2000. The authors' analysis ran thus. Raw data were processed with SOAPnuke, discarding reads with adapters, uncalled bases, mean Phred below 15, or no exact constant-primer or identifier match. High-quality paired reads were merged with COPE v1.2.5, and unique nucleotide sequences were defined as clonotypes. Clonotypes were aligned to IMGT TRBV, TRBD and TRBJ reference segments using MiTCR v1.1. Only V-J combinations with frequency above 0.0001, covering 99% to 99.2% of repertoires, were analysed. The TCS score was defined as F50 (clonal expansion) divided by E x V (chaos), with BLOSUM62-based TCRdist calculated between CDR3 peptides within each V-J. Welch's t-statistics and random forest reduced roughly 540 V-J features to fewer than 15, which were used in a naive Bayes classifier (R e1071). TCRdb trimmed public reads at Q25 via fastp, called clones via MiXCR and kept in-frame beta chains. Duplicate CDR3 protein sequences are folded into a single record with the most common DNA and genes. Here the V and J calls rest on TCRdb's processing, not on the authors' analysis. The sample table shows around 540,000 distinct CDR3 sequences, and 35% to 55% are seen once. The top ten hold 8.2% of the sample.

Stable Graves' hyperthyroidism was defined as the absence of progression to ophthalmopathy over 18 months of follow-up. The hyperthyroidism patients were between 18 and 65 years old and newly diagnosed, with a disease duration of less than 2 months. Exclusion was applied to patients with uncontrolled infections, other autoimmune diseases, pregnancy or lactation. Diagnoses were established on the basis of clinical symptoms, serum thyroxine and TRAb, thyroid ultrasound, and orbital computed tomography. Trizol reagent was used to extract total RNA, and RNA quality was then checked on an Agilent 2100 Bioanalyzer. The CDR3 covers 14 residues, taking in both the cysteine and the phenylalanine. Only CDR3 DNA is held: 42 bases, read in frame from base 1. V loses 4 bases of germline sequence and J loses 0 bases, and the interval between the two ends is 7 bases. Worth noting for this clonotype: Its antigen target is currently unknown. Base qualities are not at hand, and no much larger clone is one base apart.

The receptor's source is a woman between 18 and 30 years old with Graves' hyperthyroidism. Donor details come from another sample of the same person, matched by shared clones. This chain is built from TRBV12-3 or TRBV12-4 and TRBJ1-5; a confident D gene designation cannot be given. Sequencing was carried out using peripheral blood or thyroid tissue (not recorded which). The sequenced DNA: TGTGCCAGCAGTTCCCTCCGTAGCAATCAGCCCCAGCATTTT. Translated, this gives CASSSLRSNQPQHF.